This T cell receptor (beta chain) was obtained from a study of blood T cell repertoires in COVID-19. As for the study in general: There were acute and convalescent COVID-19 samples, and they came from the United States, Italy and Spain. From T cells, B-cell-depleted T cells, or PBMCs came the material, which was cDNA or gDNA.

Study processing details: For nucleated cells, counts were estimated from reference gene primer amplification. Profiling relied on immunoSEQ multiplex PCR, and the TCRdb table lists in-frame clones only, not all of them. Clonal size and the V and J genes are those of that table, whereas D and trimming came from the DNA. The sample lists 380,000 or so clones; roughly four fifths were seen once. The sample holds a few counts of this clone. Germline V gives CDR1 MNHEY, CDR2 SMNVEV (reference sequence). The CDR3 is 14 residues long. The V end was cut by 2 bases, the J end by 7 bases, with 9 bases between.

Sequenced sample: peripheral blood. The origin of this receptor is a human donor with acute or convalescent COVID-19. The donor label of this sample is uncertain. The chain uses TRBV27 and TRBJ1-6; D may be TRBD1 (6 bases). The CDR3 nucleotides read TGTGCCAGCAGTTTAGGACAGCTAAATTCACCCCTCCACTTT. As protein: CASSLGQLNSPLHF.